This TCR beta chain is from a study of control samples from healthy donors and cancer patients (dated by TCRdb to 2018 to 2021). In this sample, this clone turned up once. What antigen it recognizes has not been identified. Base quality data are lacking; no much larger clone is found one base away. Trimming removed 3 bases from V and 10 bases from J, leaving 8 bases between the germline ends. The germline V gene specifies KGHDR as CDR1 and SFDVKD as CDR2. CDR3 length: 12 amino acids, cysteine to phenylalanine. Just the 36-base CDR3 DNA is kept, in frame starting at base 1. Library generation was performed with the immunoSEQ multiplex PCR assay. TCRdb holds this immuneACCESS table with in-frame rearrangements only. Some clones are missing; in checked studies, unresolved V genes explain under half, and the rest has no known cause. This sample holds 150,000 or so clones; roughly 94% were observed only once. The leading ten clones occupy around 6.2% of the sample.

This chain joins TRBV24-1 to TRBJ1-4, and the D gene may be TRBD1, 5 bases matching. The source is a man in his forties in good health. Material: blood. The sequenced DNA: TGTGCCACCAGTGATCTCGGGGGAAAACTGTTTTTT. It is translated as CATSDLGGKLFF.